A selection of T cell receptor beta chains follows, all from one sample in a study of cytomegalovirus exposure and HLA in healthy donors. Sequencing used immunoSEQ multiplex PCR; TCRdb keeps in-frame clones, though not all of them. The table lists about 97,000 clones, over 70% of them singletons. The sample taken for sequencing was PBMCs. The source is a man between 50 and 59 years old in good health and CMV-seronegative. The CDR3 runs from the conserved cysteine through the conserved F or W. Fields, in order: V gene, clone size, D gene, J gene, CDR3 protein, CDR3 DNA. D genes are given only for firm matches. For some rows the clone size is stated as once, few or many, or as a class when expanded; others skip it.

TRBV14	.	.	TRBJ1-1	CASSPLMSSVEAFF	TGTGCCAGCAGCCCTCTAATGTCGAGCGTTGAAGCTTTCTTT
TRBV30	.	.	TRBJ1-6	CAWGSDSPLHF	TGTGCCTGGGGCTCTGATTCACCCCTCCACTTT
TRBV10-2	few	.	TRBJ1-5	CASSEGVRGGQPQHF	TGCGCCAGCAGTGAGGGGGTCAGGGGTGGTCAGCCCCAGCATTTT
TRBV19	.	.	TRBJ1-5	CASSIDRQGRNQPQHF	TGTGCCAGTAGTATAGATAGGCAGGGCAGGAATCAGCCCCAGCATTTT
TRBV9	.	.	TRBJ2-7	CASSVRGLGPNEQYF	TGTGCCAGCAGCGTAAGAGGTCTGGGGCCTAACGAGCAGTACTTC
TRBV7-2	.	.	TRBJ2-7	CASSSDSPYEQYF	TGTGCCAGCAGCTCGGACAGTCCCTACGAGCAGTACTTC
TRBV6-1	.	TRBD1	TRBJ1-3	CASSEASGGGNTIYF	TGTGCCAGCAGTGAAGCCTCAGGGGGAGGAAACACCATATATTTT
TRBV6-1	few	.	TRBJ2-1	CASSERRQNYNEQFF	TGTGCCAGCAGTGAAAGGCGGCAGAACTACAATGAGCAGTTCTTC
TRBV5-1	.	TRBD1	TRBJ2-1	CASSPGQGYNEQFF	TGCGCCAGCAGCCCGGGACAGGGCTACAATGAGCAGTTCTTC
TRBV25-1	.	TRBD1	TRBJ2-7	CASTRDREGNYEQYF	TGTGCCAGCACCAGAGACAGGGAAGGGAACTACGAGCAGTACTTC
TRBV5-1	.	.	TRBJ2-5	CASSSVRGGQYF	TGCGCCAGCAGCTCAGTGAGGGGGGGCCAGTACTTC
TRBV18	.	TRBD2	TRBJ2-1	CASSPLTSGRDEQFF	TGTGCCAGCTCACCACTAACTAGCGGGAGAGATGAGCAGTTCTTC
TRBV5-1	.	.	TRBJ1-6	CASSSINPGGYNSPLHF	TGCGCCAGCAGCTCTATCAATCCCGGGGGGTATAATTCACCCCTCCACTTT
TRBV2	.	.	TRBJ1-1	CAGRQVMNTEAFF	TGTGCCGGACGACAGGTCATGAACACTGAAGCTTTCTTT
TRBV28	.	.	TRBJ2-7	CASSLYNGAGYEQYF	TGTGCCAGCAGTTTATACAACGGGGCGGGGTACGAGCAGTACTTC
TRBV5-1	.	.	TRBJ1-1	CASSLGGVEAFF	TGCGCCAGCAGCTTGGGGGGGGTGGAAGCTTTCTTT
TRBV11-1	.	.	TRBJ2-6	CASSLGRGSGANVLTF	TGTGCCAGCAGCTTGGGGCGGGGCTCTGGGGCCAACGTCCTGACTTTC